Each of the 8 T cell receptor beta chains below was sequenced from the same sample in a study of blood T cell repertoires in COVID-19 (dated by TCRdb to about 2020). Receptor amplification or capture employed the immunoSEQ multiplex PCR assay. TCRdb limited this immuneACCESS table to in-frame rearrangements with V and J called. A share of clones is missing; checked studies link under half to unresolved V genes, and the rest is unexplained. This sample has approximately 220,000 clones in its table, and roughly four fifths of those were observed once. The top ten constitute about 2.5% of the sample. The sequenced sample was peripheral blood. These receptor sequences come from a woman aged 40-49 years with active or convalescent COVID-19.

J is TRBJ1-4 and V is TRBV9; 7 bases fit TRBD1. After removal of 4 bases from V and 7 bases from J, the junction contained 10 bases not matched to a gene. The germline gives CDR1 SGDLS, CDR2 YYNGEE. The CDR3 runs 15 residues. The CDR3: CASSPLTGSSEKLFF. CDR3 nucleotides: TGTGCCAGCAGCCCCCTGACAGGGTCGAGTGAAAAACTGTTTTTT.

The V gene is TRBV9, the J gene TRBJ1-4; D remains ambiguous. Germline V gene sequence: CDR1 SGDLS, CDR2 YYNGEE. The CDR3 is made up of 14 amino acids. Trimming cost V 3 bases and J 6 bases, with 12 bases left between them. Written as DNA, the CDR3 is TGTGCCAGCAGCGAGTTGCCGGCGGATGAAAAACTGTTTTTT. Residues: CASSELPADEKLFF.

V usage is TRBV5-5 and J usage is TRBJ1-1; tentatively, D is TRBD1 (6 bases). In germline, CDR1 is SGHKS, CDR2 YYEKEE (reference sequence). CDR3 length: 14 residues. With 4 bases removed from V and 2 bases from J, the gap between germline ends came to 12 bases. This chain's CDR3 is CASSGRQVNTEAFF. CDR3 DNA sequence: TGTGCCAGCAGCGGACGACAGGTAAACACTGAAGCTTTCTTT. The full variable domain, completed using reference TRBV5-5 and TRBJ1-1, is DAGVTQSPTHLIKTRGQQVTLRCSPISGHKSVSWYQQVLGQGPQFIFQYYEKEERGRGNFPDRFSARQFPNYSSELNVNALLLGDSALYLCASSGRQVNTEAFFGQGTRLTVV.

The CDR3 sequence is CASSLDHRGNQPQHF. The CDR3 nucleotides are TGTGCCAGCAGCTTAGACCACAGGGGCAATCAGCCCCAGCATTTT. The rearrangement joins TRBV7-8 to TRBJ1-5, with D perhaps TRBD1 (6 bases). The V end was cut by 1 base, the J end by 2 bases, with 9 bases between. The CDR3 runs 15 residues. CDR1 and CDR2 (germline): SGHVS, FQNEAQ.

This clone has a single count. The rearrangement joins TRBV29-1 to TRBJ1-1; D might be TRBD1 (5 bases). CDR1 is SQVTM, CDR2 ANQGSEA, per germline. The CDR3 extends over 14 amino acids. The ends were cut back, 0 bases at V and 5 bases at J, with 13 bases in the middle. CDR3 sequence (DNA): TGCAGCGTTGAAGAGGGGCTACGACGGACTGAAGCTTTCTTT. It codes for CSVEEGLRRTEAFF.

CDR3 DNA sequence: TGTGCCAGCAGTCCCACAGGATTGGGCACAGATACGCAGTATTTT. This codes for CASSPTGLGTDTQYF. The J gene is TRBJ2-3, the V gene TRBV28, with a tentative D call TRBD1 (5 bases). This CDR3 has 15 residues. Germline-derived CDR1 and CDR2 are MDHEN and SYDVKM. With 5 bases removed from V and 1 base from J, the gap between germline ends came to 13 bases.

This CDR3 reads CASIIPGGNYGYTF. CDR3 nucleotide sequence: TGTGCCAGTATAATCCCCGGGGGGAACTATGGCTACACCTTC. The chain carries TRBV19 and TRBJ1-2; a weak D match, TRBD1 (5 bases). V was clipped by 7 bases and J by 2 bases, with 14 bases between them. The CDR3 loop spans 14 amino acids. Germline V gene sequence: CDR1 LNHDA, CDR2 SQIVND (reference sequence).

The chain combines TRBV7-9 with TRBJ2-1, with 9 bases that match TRBD2. J gave up 2 bases and V 5 bases, and 16 bases lay outside the gene matches. The CDR3 sequence is 19 residues long. CDR1 is SEHNR, CDR2 FQNEAQ, per germline (reference sequence). DNA of the CDR3: TGTGCCAGCAGCGTAGGGAGAAGCGGGGGACTAGCAGCCTACAATGAGCAGTTCTTC. This sequence encodes CASSVGRSGGLAAYNEQFF.